This T cell receptor beta chain appears in the sequencing data of a study of T cell repertoires in cytomegalovirus infection. The length of the CDR3 is 16 residues. Trimming pared 6 bases from V and 2 bases from J, leaving 19 bases between. Germline V CDR1 and CDR2: MDHEN, SYDVKM. Each CDR3 protein gets one entry after TCRdb re-called the reads with MiXCR. The sample gives about 530,000 distinct CDR3 sequences, about a quarter of which show up once; less than 15% is in the top ten. The clonotype originates from a human donor in good health (CMV status not recorded). Some clones in this sample may be carry-over from other donors' samples. The sample comprised PBMCs. The chain joins TRBV28 to TRBJ1-2, with a tentative D call TRBD1 (5 bases). The CDR3 protein is CASSKRRGRVNYGYTF. For the CDR3, the DNA is TGTGCCAGCAGCAAACGTCGGGGCAGGGTCAACTATGGCTACACCTTC.